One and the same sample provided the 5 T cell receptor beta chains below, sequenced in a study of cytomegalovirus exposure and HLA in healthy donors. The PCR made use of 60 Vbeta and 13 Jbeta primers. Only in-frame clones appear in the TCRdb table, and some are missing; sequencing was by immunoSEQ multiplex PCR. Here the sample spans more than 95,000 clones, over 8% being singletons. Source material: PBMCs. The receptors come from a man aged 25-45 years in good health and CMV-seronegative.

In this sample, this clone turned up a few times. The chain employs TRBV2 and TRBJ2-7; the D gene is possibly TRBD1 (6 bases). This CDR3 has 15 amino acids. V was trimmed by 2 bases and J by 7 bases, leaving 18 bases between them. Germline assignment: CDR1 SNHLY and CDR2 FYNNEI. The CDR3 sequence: CASSESPGALMEQYF. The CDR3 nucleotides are TGTGCCAGCAGTGAATCCCCAGGGGCCCTAATGGAGCAGTACTTC.

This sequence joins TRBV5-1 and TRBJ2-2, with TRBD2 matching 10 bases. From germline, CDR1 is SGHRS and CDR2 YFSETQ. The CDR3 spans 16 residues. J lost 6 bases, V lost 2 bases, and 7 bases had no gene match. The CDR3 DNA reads TGCGCCAGCAGCTTTATGGCTAGCGGGAGTCCCGGGGAGCTGTTTTTT. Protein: CASSFMASGSPGELFF.

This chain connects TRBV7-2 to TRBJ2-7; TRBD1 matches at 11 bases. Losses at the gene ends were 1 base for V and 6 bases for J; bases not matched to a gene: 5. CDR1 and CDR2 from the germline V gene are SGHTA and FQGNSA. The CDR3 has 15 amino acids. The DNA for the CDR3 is TGTGCCAGCAGCTTAGTAGGGACAGGGGGTTTCGAGCAGTACTTC. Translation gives CASSLVGTGGFEQYF.

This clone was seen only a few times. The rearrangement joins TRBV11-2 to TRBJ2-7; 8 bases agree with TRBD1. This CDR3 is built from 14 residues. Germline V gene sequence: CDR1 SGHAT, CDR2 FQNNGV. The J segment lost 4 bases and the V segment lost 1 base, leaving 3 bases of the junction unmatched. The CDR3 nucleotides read TGTGCCAGCAGCTTAGGGCAGGGGGCTTACGAGCAGTACTTC. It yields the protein CASSLGQGAYEQYF.

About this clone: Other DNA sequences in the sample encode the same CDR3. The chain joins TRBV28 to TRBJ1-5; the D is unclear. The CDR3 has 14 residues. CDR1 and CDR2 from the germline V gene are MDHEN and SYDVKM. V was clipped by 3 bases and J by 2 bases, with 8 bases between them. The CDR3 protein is CASSFTVGNQPQHF. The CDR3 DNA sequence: TGTGCCAGCAGTTTCACGGTTGGCAATCAGCCCCAGCATTTT.